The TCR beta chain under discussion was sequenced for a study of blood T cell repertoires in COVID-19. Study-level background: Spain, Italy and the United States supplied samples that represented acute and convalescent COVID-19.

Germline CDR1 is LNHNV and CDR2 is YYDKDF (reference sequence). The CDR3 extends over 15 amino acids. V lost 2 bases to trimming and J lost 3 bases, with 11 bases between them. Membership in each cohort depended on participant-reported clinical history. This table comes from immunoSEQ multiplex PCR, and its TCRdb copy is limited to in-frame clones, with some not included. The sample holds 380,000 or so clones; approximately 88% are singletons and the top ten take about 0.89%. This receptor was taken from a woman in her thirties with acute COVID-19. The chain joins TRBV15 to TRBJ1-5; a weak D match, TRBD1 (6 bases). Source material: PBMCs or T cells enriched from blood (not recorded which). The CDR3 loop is CATSRQQGFNQPQHF. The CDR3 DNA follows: TGTGCCACCAGCAGACAACAGGGTTTCAATCAGCCCCAGCATTTT.